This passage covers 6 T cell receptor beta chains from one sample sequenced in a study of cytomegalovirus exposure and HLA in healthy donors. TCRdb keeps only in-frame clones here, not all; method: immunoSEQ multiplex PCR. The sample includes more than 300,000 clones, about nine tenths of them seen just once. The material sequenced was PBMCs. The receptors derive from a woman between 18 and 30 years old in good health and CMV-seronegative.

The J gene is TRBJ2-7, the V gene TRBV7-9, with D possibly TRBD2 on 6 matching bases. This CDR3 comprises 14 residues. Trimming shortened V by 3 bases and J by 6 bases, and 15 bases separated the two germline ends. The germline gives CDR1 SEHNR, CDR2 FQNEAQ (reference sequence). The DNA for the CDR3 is TGTGCCAGCAGCTTGTCGTCGCGGGGAGGCGAGCAGTACTTC. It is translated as CASSLSSRGGEQYF.

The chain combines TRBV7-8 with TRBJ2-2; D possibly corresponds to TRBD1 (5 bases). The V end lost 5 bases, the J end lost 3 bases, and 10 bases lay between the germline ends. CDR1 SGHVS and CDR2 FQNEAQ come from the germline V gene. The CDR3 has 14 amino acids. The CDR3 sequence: CASSAGLYTGELFF. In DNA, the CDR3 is TGTGCCAGCAGCGCAGGGTTGTACACCGGGGAGCTGTTTTTT.

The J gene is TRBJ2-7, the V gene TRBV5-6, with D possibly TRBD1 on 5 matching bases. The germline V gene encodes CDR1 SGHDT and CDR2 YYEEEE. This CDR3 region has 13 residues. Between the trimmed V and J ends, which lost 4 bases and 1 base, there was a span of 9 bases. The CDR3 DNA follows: TGTGCCAGCAGCCGGACACTGTCCTACGAGCAGTACTTC. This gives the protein CASSRTLSYEQYF.

In DNA, the CDR3 is TGCGCCAGCAGCTCGCGGATGGGTGGACAGTATGGCTACACCTTC. Protein sequence: CASSSRMGGQYGYTF. The chain combines TRBV5-1 with TRBJ1-2, with D possibly matching TRBD1 (6 bases). This CDR3 region has 15 residues. Germline CDR1 reads SGHRS; CDR2 reads YFSETQ. V was trimmed by 3 bases and J by 5 bases, leaving 17 bases between them.

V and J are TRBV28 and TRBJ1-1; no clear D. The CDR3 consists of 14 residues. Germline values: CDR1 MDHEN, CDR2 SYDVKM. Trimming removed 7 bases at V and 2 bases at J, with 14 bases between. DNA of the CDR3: TGTGCCAGCACGGGGATTTCAAAAAACACTGAAGCTTTCTTT. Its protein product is CASTGISKNTEAFF.

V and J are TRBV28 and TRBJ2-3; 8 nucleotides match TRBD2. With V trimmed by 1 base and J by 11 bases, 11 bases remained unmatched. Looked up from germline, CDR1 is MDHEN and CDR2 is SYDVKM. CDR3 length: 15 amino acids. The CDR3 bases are TGTGCCAGCAGTTTATTTAGCGGGGTGGGGCGAATGCAGTATTTT. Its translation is CASSLFSGVGRMQYF.